These 18 T cell receptor beta chains were sequenced from one sample in a study of blood T cell repertoires in COVID-19. Sequencing was performed with immunoSEQ multiplex PCR; in TCRdb, only in-frame clones are kept and a portion is missing. The sample lists 150,000 to 200,000 clones; 75% to 85% were seen once. The sequencing sample was made of PBMCs or T cells enriched from blood (not recorded which). These receptor sequences come from a woman aged 45-65 years with acute COVID-19.

V gene TRBV6-5 combines with J gene TRBJ2-1; D ambiguous. The V gene lost 6 bases and the J gene lost 3 bases, with 15 bases spanning the gap. The length of the CDR3 is 15 residues. Germline-derived CDR1 and CDR2 are MNHEY and SVGAGI. CDR3 loop: CASSRLIQNYNEQFF. The DNA of the CDR3 is TGTGCCAGCAGCCGACTCATACAAAACTACAATGAGCAGTTCTTC.

This clone occurred once. The rearrangement joins TRBV5-6 to TRBJ2-5; 9 bases line up with TRBD1. The germline V gene encodes CDR1 SGHDT and CDR2 YYEEEE. After removal of 4 bases from V and 5 bases from J, the junction contained 15 bases not matched to a gene. This CDR3 is 17 amino acids long. CDR3 coding DNA: TGTGCCAGCAGCCCACTCACCACAGGGGGCGGCGGGGAGACCCAGTACTTC. This codes for CASSPLTTGGGGETQYF.

The chain joins TRBV7-9 to TRBJ1-4; 7 positions match TRBD1. V trimming: 3 bases; J trimming: 8 bases; junction bases outside the gene matches: 6. The CDR3 consists of 14 residues. Germline lookup yields CDR1 SEHNR and CDR2 FQNEAQ (reference sequence). The CDR3 bases are TGTGCCAGCAGCTTGACAGGGCTCGGGGAAAAACTGTTTTTT. The encoded protein is CASSLTGLGEKLFF.

This chain links TRBV7-2 with TRBJ1-1; the D gene is possibly TRBD1 (5 bases). The CDR3 has 14 residues. Germline CDR1 and CDR2: SGHTA and FQGNSA. The germline V and J ends were trimmed by 7 bases and 1 base, with 13 bases remaining between them. The CDR3 coding sequence is TGTGCCAGCACCCCCCGCCAGGGGAACACTGAAGCTTTCTTT. The encoded protein is CASTPRQGNTEAFF.

The genes are TRBV6-5 and TRBJ1-2, with TRBD1 as a possible D gene (5 bases). The germline V and J ends were trimmed by 1 base and 4 bases, with 10 bases remaining between them. The CDR3 is 14 residues long. Germline CDR1 reads MNHEY; CDR2 reads SVGAGI. CDR3 DNA sequence: TGTGCCAGCAGTTACTGGGGCCCTACCTATGGCTACACCTTC. Translation gives CASSYWGPTYGYTF.

This clone appeared a few times. The J gene is TRBJ2-7, the V gene TRBV5-5; 9 bases are a match to TRBD1. The CDR3 has 14 amino acids. CDR1 is SGHKS and CDR2 is YYEKEE in the germline V gene (reference sequence). The J segment lost 3 bases and the V segment lost 0 bases, leaving 1 base of the junction unmatched. CDR3 in amino acids: CASSLEGQGYEQYV. The CDR3 bases are TGTGCCAGCAGCTTGGAGGGACAGGGCTACGAGCAGTACGTC.

The V and J genes are TRBV24-1 and TRBJ1-1, with 8 bases aligning to TRBD1. V dropped 2 bases and J dropped 0; count of bases not matched to a gene: 7. Germline V gives CDR1 KGHDR, CDR2 SFDVKD. CDR3 length: 17 residues. The CDR3 reads CATSDSGQGVMNTEAFF. The CDR3 nucleotides are TGTGCCACCAGTGATTCAGGACAGGGTGTTATGAACACTGAAGCTTTCTTT.

This clone was picked up one time. One base away lies a much larger clone, so this may be a sequencing read error. The genes are TRBV11-2 and TRBJ1-3; D unresolved. Looked up from germline, CDR1 is SGHAT and CDR2 is FQNNGV. This CDR3 region has 15 residues. V gave up 1 base and J gave up 0 bases, with 7 bases separating them. In DNA form, the CDR3 reads TGTGCCAGCAGCTTAGCTGGGAGCTCTGGAAACACCATATATTTT. Amino acids: CASSLAGSSGNTIYF.

J is TRBJ1-2 and V is TRBV28; D is uncertain. CDR3 length: 14 residues. Germline loops: CDR1 MDHEN, CDR2 SYDVKM. Trimming removed 1 base at V and 5 bases at J, with 11 bases between. The CDR3 DNA follows: TGTGCCAGCAGTTTATCCGCAGGCCAATATGGCTACACCTTC. Translation: CASSLSAGQYGYTF.

This clone was counted once. The chain recombines TRBV6-5 with TRBJ2-5; D may be TRBD2 (5 bases). V shed 5 bases and J shed 9 bases, with 13 bases lying between them. Per the germline V gene, CDR1 is MNHEY and CDR2 is SVGAGI. The CDR3 runs 12 residues. The CDR3 reads CASSPGAAAQYF. The CDR3 DNA is TGTGCCAGCAGTCCCGGAGCGGCAGCCCAGTACTTC.

This clone was observed a handful of times. The chain has TRBV20-1 and TRBJ2-1; tentatively, D is TRBD1 (6 bases). The CDR3 loop spans 13 amino acids. Germline lookup yields CDR1 DFQATT and CDR2 SNEGSKA (reference sequence). With 3 bases removed from V and 10 bases from J, the gap between germline ends came to 16 bases. The CDR3 reads CSASGSERGEQFF. The CDR3 region has the DNA TGCAGTGCTAGTGGGTCAGAAAGGGGGGAGCAGTTCTTC.

The V and J genes are TRBV24-1 and TRBJ2-3, with 7 positions matching TRBD1. The V segment lost 11 bases and the J segment 2 bases; nucleotides outside the gene matches: 6. The germline CDR1 and CDR2 sequences are KGHDR and SFDVKD. The CDR3 has 13 amino acids. CDR3 DNA sequence: TGTGCCAGCGGACAGGAGCTCACAGATACGCAGTATTTT. As protein: CASGQELTDTQYF.

The chain couples TRBV19 to TRBJ2-1; 8 bases match TRBD2. The CDR3 is made up of 15 amino acids. V dropped 5 bases and J dropped 2; count of bases not matched to a gene: 5. The germline CDR1 and CDR2 sequences are LNHDA and SQIVND (reference sequence). CDR3 protein: CASSVRGAAYNEQFF. The CDR3 nucleotides read TGTGCCAGTAGTGTGCGGGGGGCCGCCTACAATGAGCAGTTCTTC. Using reference TRBV19 and TRBJ2-1 for the parts outside the CDR3, the full variable domain is DGGITQSPKYLFRKEGQNVTLSCEQNLNHDAMYWYRQDPGQGLRLIYYSQIVNDFQKGDIAEGYSVSREKKESFPLTVTSAQKNPTAFYLCASSVRGAAYNEQFFGPGTRLTVL.

This clone has ten or more counts. The gene calls are TRBV25-1 and TRBJ1-6, with a weak D call TRBD1 (6 bases). This CDR3 is 16 amino acids long. Germline CDR1 MGHDK, CDR2 SYGVNS. The V and J ends lost 2 bases and 5 bases respectively, with 13 bases between them. This CDR3 is CASSEKGRGNNSPLHF. In DNA, the CDR3 is TGTGCCAGCAGTGAAAAGGGCAGGGGAAATAATTCACCCCTCCACTTT. The full variable domain, with the rest looked up from reference TRBV25-1 and TRBJ1-6, is EADIYQTPRYLVIGTGKKITLECSQTMGHDKMYWYQQDPGMELHLIHYSYGVNSTEKGDLSSESTVSRIRTEHFPLTLESARPSHTSQYLCASSEKGRGNNSPLHFGNGTRLTVT.

On this clone: Sequence at one end of the junction differs from germline and may be a read error. This rearrangement joins TRBV7-7 to TRBJ2-2; 7 nucleotides match TRBD2. CDR1 is SSHAT and CDR2 is FNYEAQ in the germline V gene (reference sequence). The CDR3 extends over 16 amino acids. The CDR3, as DNA: TGTGCTAGCAGCTTAGTGGCCAGCGGGGTCGCCGGGGAGCTGTTTTTT. Translated: CASSLVASGVAGELFF.

This sequence joins TRBV7-6 and TRBJ2-5; 10 bases are shared with TRBD2. This CDR3 has 16 amino acids. Trimming cost V 4 bases and J 3 bases; bases outside gene matches: 8. Germline V gene sequence: CDR1 SGHVS, CDR2 FNYEAQ. The CDR3 DNA follows: TGTGCCAGCAGCTCATTTACTAGCGGGGTTGAAGAGACCCAGTACTTC. This gives the protein CASSSFTSGVEETQYF.

The genes are TRBV27 and TRBJ1-1; TRBD1 might be the D (5 bases). The CDR3 has 14 residues. V dropped 2 bases and J dropped 0 bases, with 7 bases sitting between them. Germline V gene data show CDR1 as MNHEY and CDR2 as SMNVEV (reference sequence). Here the CDR3 reads CASSLGGMNTEAFF. The CDR3 DNA reads as TGTGCCAGCAGTTTAGGGGGGATGAACACTGAAGCTTTCTTT.

V and J are TRBV11-1 and TRBJ1-1; D possibly corresponds to TRBD1 (6 bases). Trimming removed 1 base from V and 4 bases from J, with 13 bases in between. The length of the CDR3 is 15 residues. Germline values: CDR1 SGHAT, CDR2 FQDESV (reference sequence). The CDR3 region is CASSLGAGALTEAFF. Written as DNA, the CDR3 is TGTGCCAGCAGCTTAGGGGCAGGGGCCCTCACTGAAGCTTTCTTT.